Each of the 28 T cell receptor beta chains below was sequenced from the same sample in a study of T-cell memory formation after mild COVID-19. From the 5' RACE reads, TCRdb called clonotypes with MiXCR, one entry per CDR3 protein. The sample includes approximately 340,000 distinct CDR3 sequences, roughly 15% seen only once; the top ten take around 22%. Material for sequencing was PBMCs or a T cell subset sorted from them (not recorded which). Receptors were obtained from a man between 18 and 29 years old who had mild COVID-19 (a few samples of this study predate the infection). Cell type and time point are not known.

The rearrangement links TRBV9 to TRBJ2-3; D is unresolved. Germline loops: CDR1 SGDLS, CDR2 YYNGEE. Trimming removed 6 bases from V and 3 bases from J, with 17 bases in between. The CDR3 covers 15 residues. The CDR3 reads CASTAGGSMTDTQYF. CDR3 bases: TGTGCCAGCACCGCCGGCGGTTCTATGACAGATACGCAGTATTTT.

This clonotype showed up many times. The chain couples TRBV5-1 to TRBJ1-1; D is unresolved. This CDR3 is built from 13 residues. Trimming stripped 0 bases from V and 4 bases from J, with 7 bases between. The germline CDR1 and CDR2 sequences are SGHRS and YFSETQ. CDR3 coding DNA: TGCGCCAGCAGCTTGGCCCTAAGCACTGAAGCTTTCTTT. Protein product: CASSLALSTEAFF. The variable domain in full, completed from reference TRBV5-1 and TRBJ1-1, reads KAGVTQTPRYLIKTRGQQVTLSCSPISGHRSVSWYQQTPGQGLQFLFEYFSETQRNKGNFPGRFSGRQFSNSRSEMNVSTLELGDSALYLCASSLALSTEAFFGQGTRLTVV.

This clonotype was counted between two and nine times. The CDR3 DNA follows: TGTGCCAGCAGTCCCTTCGGGGGGAATGAGCAGTTCTTC. It codes for CASSPFGGNEQFF. The V and J genes are TRBV6-2 or TRBV6-3 and TRBJ2-1, with 7 bases fitting TRBD2. The CDR3 has 13 amino acids. With V trimmed by 5 bases and J by 7 bases, 5 bases remained unmatched. CDR1 and CDR2 (germline): MNHEY, SVGEGT.

V usage is TRBV28 and J usage is TRBJ1-3; no clear D gene. The CDR3 has 16 amino acids. V lost 8 bases, J lost 0 bases, and 17 bases lay in between. Germline lookup yields CDR1 MDHEN and CDR2 SYDVKM. CDR3 bases: TGTGCCAGCGCGGCGCTGGGCAGACTCTCTGGAAACACCATATATTTT. Its translation: CASAALGRLSGNTIYF.

The chain employs TRBV10-3 and TRBJ2-7, with D tentatively TRBD1 or TRBD2 (5 bases each). Germline V lookup: CDR1 ENHRY, CDR2 SYGVKD. V lost 0 bases and J 2 bases, leaving 8 bases between the germline ends. CDR3 length: 14 residues. CDR3 sequence: CAISESLGAYEQYF. The DNA of the CDR3 is TGTGCCATCAGTGAGTCTCTGGGGGCCTACGAGCAGTACTTC.

This clonotype has just a few counts. The genes are TRBV6-5 and TRBJ2-5; 8 nucleotides agree with TRBD2. V shed 5 bases and J 3 bases; nucleotides not matched to a gene: 5. From germline, CDR1 is MNHEY and CDR2 SVGAGI. The CDR3 extends over 14 amino acids. CDR3 sequence (DNA): TGTGCCAGCAGTCCTGCGGGGGGCAAAGAGACCCAGTACTTC. Protein: CASSPAGGKETQYF.

The chain links TRBV11-2 to TRBJ2-3; D gene ambiguous. V was pared by 0 bases and J by 0 bases, with 7 bases between. CDR3 length equals 15 residues. CDR1 and CDR2 from the germline V gene are SGHAT and FQNNGV. Here the CDR3 DNA reads TGTGCCAGCAGCTTAGATCGGCTCAGCACAGATACGCAGTATTTT. This sequence encodes CASSLDRLSTDTQYF.

The V and J genes are TRBV4-3 and TRBJ2-2; weak D call: TRBD1 (6 bases). The CDR3 has 14 residues. Germline CDR1 LGHNA, CDR2 YSLEER. Trimming took off 6 bases at V and 7 bases at J, with 15 bases between the two ends. The CDR3 nucleotides read TGCGCCAGCAGAGCGTACCAGGGGAGCGGGGAGCTGTTTTTT. It encodes CASRAYQGSGELFF.

This chain links TRBV29-1 with TRBJ2-7; 11 nucleotides agree with TRBD1. The CDR3 contains 14 residues. Germline V gene data show CDR1 as SQVTM and CDR2 as ANQGSEA. Germline trimming cut 0 bases from V and 3 bases from J; bases unmatched to any gene: 1. The CDR3 is CSVEEGTGGYEQYF. CDR3 sequence (DNA): TGCAGCGTTGAAGAGGGGACAGGGGGCTACGAGCAGTACTTC.

This clonotype was observed a handful of times. The V gene is TRBV3-1, the J gene TRBJ1-5; D unclear. Looked up from germline, CDR1 is LGHDT and CDR2 is YNNKEL (reference sequence). This CDR3 has 13 amino acids. V lost 0 bases and J 5 bases, leaving 5 bases between the germline ends. The chain's CDR3 is CASSQDLDQPQHF. The CDR3 nucleotides read TGTGCCAGCAGCCAAGATCTGGATCAGCCCCAGCATTTT. Supplemented by reference TRBV3-1 and TRBJ1-5, the full variable domain reads DTAVSQTPKYLVTQMGNDKSIKCEQNLGHDTMYWYKQDSKKFLKIMFSYNNKELIINETVPNRFSPKSPDKAHLNLHINSLELGDSAVYFCASSQDLDQPQHFGDGTRLSIL.

This clonotype was seen more than once but under ten times. This chain connects TRBV7-2 to TRBJ2-3, with 9 bases aligning to TRBD2. The CDR3 sequence is 17 residues long. With V trimmed by 5 bases and J by 2 bases, 11 bases remained unmatched. The germline V gene encodes CDR1 SGHTA and CDR2 FQGNSA. The CDR3 spells CASSDIAGAYFTDTQYF. In DNA form, the CDR3 reads TGTGCCAGCAGCGATATAGCGGGGGCCTACTTCACAGATACGCAGTATTTT.

The chain is built from TRBV4-2 and TRBJ1-3; D call uncertain. This CDR3 comprises 13 residues. V was clipped by 0 bases and J by 3 bases, with 3 bases between them. CDR1 is LGHNA and CDR2 is YNFKEQ in the germline V gene. The CDR3 spells CASSQDHGNTIYF. The CDR3 region has the DNA TGTGCCAGCAGCCAAGACCATGGAAACACCATATATTTT.

In its sample, this clonotype was seen a few times. The rearrangement links TRBV19 to TRBJ2-7; no clear D gene. From germline, CDR1 is LNHDA and CDR2 SQIVND (reference sequence). Trimming removed 4 bases at V and 0 bases at J, with 10 bases between. This CDR3 is 14 amino acids long. The CDR3, as DNA: TGTGCCAGTAGTACTTTGGGCCACTCCTACGAGCAGTACTTC. It specifies CASSTLGHSYEQYF.

This chain connects TRBV6-5 to TRBJ1-6; D is uncertain. V was cut by 0 bases and J by 9 bases, with 15 bases left in between. This CDR3 has 16 residues. Germline lookup yields CDR1 MNHEY and CDR2 SVGAGI. CDR3 protein: CASSYSEPLAGSPLHF. Written as DNA, the CDR3 is TGTGCCAGCAGTTACTCGGAGCCACTCGCCGGTTCACCCCTCCACTTT.

The rearrangement joins TRBV5-4 to TRBJ2-5, with D maybe TRBD1 (5 bases). V lost 3 bases and J lost 5, with 14 bases in between. Germline values: CDR1 SGHNT, CDR2 YYREEE (reference sequence). The CDR3 length is 14 residues. This CDR3 reads CASSSTDTPETQYF. Here the CDR3 DNA reads TGTGCCAGCAGCTCGACGGACACACCCGAGACCCAGTACTTC. The variable domain in full, with the rest retrieved from reference TRBV5-4 and TRBJ2-5, is ETGVTQSPTHLIKTRGQQVTLRCSSQSGHNTVSWYQQALGQGPQFIFQYYREEENGRGNFPPRFSGLQFPNYSSELNVNALELDDSALYLCASSSTDTPETQYFGPGTRLLVL.

This clonotype was recorded a few times. CDR3 sequence: CASSPVPKIHEQYF. The CDR3 nucleotides read TGTGCCAGCAGTCCCGTGCCGAAGATCCACGAGCAGTACTTC. The chain carries TRBV12-3 or TRBV12-4 and TRBJ2-7; no firm D call. Trimming cost V 5 bases and J 5 bases, with 16 bases left between them. The CDR3 loop spans 14 amino acids.

There are many counts of this clonotype. The genes are TRBV12-3 or TRBV12-4 and TRBJ2-7; possibly TRBD1 for D (6 bases). V lost 6 bases to trimming and J lost 3 bases, with 12 bases between them. The CDR3 length is 13 residues. Here the CDR3 reads CASRPGQIYEQYF. CDR3 nucleotides: TGTGCCAGCAGGCCCGGACAGATCTACGAGCAGTACTTC.

Only a few counts were recorded for this clonotype. For the CDR3, the DNA is TGTGCCAGCAGCCAATCCGTCAACACAGATACGCAGTATTTT. Translating gives CASSQSVNTDTQYF. V and J are TRBV3-1 and TRBJ2-3; the D is unclear. The germline V and J ends were trimmed by 2 bases and 2 bases, with 8 bases remaining between them. CDR1 and CDR2 (germline): LGHDT, YNNKEL (reference sequence). The CDR3 totals 14 residues.

The chain combines TRBV7-2 with TRBJ2-3; D remains unclear. The CDR3 loop spans 15 amino acids. Per the germline V gene, CDR1 is SGHTA and CDR2 is FQGNSA. The V end lost 3 bases, the J end lost 0 bases, and 10 bases lay between the germline ends. CDR3 protein: CASSFRRISTDTQYF. The DNA of the CDR3 is TGTGCCAGCAGCTTTAGGCGGATTAGCACAGATACGCAGTATTTT.

This clonotype turned up a few times. This chain uses TRBV5-5 with TRBJ2-1; TRBD1 or TRBD2 may be the D gene (5 bases each). Trimming removed 4 bases at V and 3 bases at J, with 14 bases between. This CDR3 region has 15 residues. Germline loops: CDR1 SGHKS, CDR2 YYEKEE (reference sequence). This chain's CDR3 is CASSMGPNNYNEQFF. The CDR3, as DNA: TGTGCCAGCAGCATGGGACCGAATAACTACAATGAGCAGTTCTTC.

The gene calls are TRBV6-6 and TRBJ2-6; TRBD2 is a possible D gene (6 bases). The germline CDR1 and CDR2 sequences are MNHNY and SVGAGI (reference sequence). The CDR3 is made up of 18 amino acids. The V end lost 5 bases, the J end lost 0 bases, and 17 bases lay between the germline ends. The CDR3 DNA reads TGTGCCAGCAGTCCCCGGGGGTCAGAGAGCTCTGGGGCCAACGTCCTGACTTTC. This gives the protein CASSPRGSESSGANVLTF.

On this clonotype: One junction end disagrees with the germline gene, perhaps due to a read error. The rearrangement joins TRBV24-1 to TRBJ1-5; no clear D. CDR1 KGHDR and CDR2 SFDVKD come from the germline V gene. The CDR3 has 13 residues. CDR3 DNA: TGTGCCACCAGTGACCCTACACGGCAGCTCCAGCATTTT. As protein: CATSDPTRQLQHF.

The V gene is TRBV28, the J gene TRBJ2-4; a weak D match, TRBD1 (7 bases). CDR1 MDHEN and CDR2 SYDVKM come from the germline V gene. V gave up 7 bases and J gave up 4 bases, with 17 bases separating them. This CDR3 is built from 15 residues. CDR3 DNA: TGTGCCAGCACCCCAGGGGGGATTCCTAAAAACATTCAGTACTTC. It is translated as CASTPGGIPKNIQYF.

In DNA form, the CDR3 reads TGTGCCAGCTCACCGGGTGTGGGGGCGCAGGATTCACCCCTCCACTTT. Protein: CASSPGVGAQDSPLHF. The chain has TRBV18 and TRBJ1-6; D perhaps matches TRBD1 (6 bases). V lost 3 bases and J 8 bases, leaving 17 bases between the germline ends. Germline CDR1 reads KGHSH; CDR2 reads LQKENI. This CDR3 has 16 residues.

This clonotype was counted only a few times. CDR3 region: CASSWDRATGAQHF. As DNA, the CDR3 is TGTGCCAGCAGCTGGGACAGGGCCACCGGGGCCCAGCATTTT. The chain is built from TRBV7-2 and TRBJ1-5; 9 bases fit TRBD1. The CDR3 length is 14 residues. Germline V gene lookup returns CDR1 SGHTA and CDR2 FQGNSA. With 4 bases clipped from V and 11 bases from J, the junction kept 9 bases outside the gene matches.

The chain links TRBV12-3 or TRBV12-4 to TRBJ2-3, with 8 bases aligning to TRBD1. This CDR3 contains 15 residues. With V trimmed by 5 bases and J by 3 bases, 7 bases remained unmatched. CDR3 region: CASSPRTGLTDTQYF. For the CDR3, the DNA is TGTGCCAGCAGTCCAAGGACAGGGTTAACAGATACGCAGTATTTT.

In its sample, this clonotype was seen many times. The V call is TRBV29-1, the J call TRBJ1-2, with 7 positions matching TRBD1. The V gene end was trimmed by 8 bases and the J gene end by 1 base; junction bases not matched to a gene: 7. Germline V gene lookup returns CDR1 SQVTM and CDR2 ANQGSEA. This CDR3 spans 13 amino acids. The CDR3 region has the DNA TGCAGCATTCCGGGACAGCTTAACTATGGCTACACCTTC. Its translation is CSIPGQLNYGYTF. Full variable domain (missing parts from reference TRBV29-1 and TRBJ1-2): SAVISQKPSRDICQRGTSLTIQCQVDSQVTMMFWYRQQPGQSLTLIATANQGSEATYESGFVIDKFPISRPNLTFSTLTVSNMSPEDSSIYLCSIPGQLNYGYTFGSGTRLTVV.

This rearrangement joins TRBV7-6 to TRBJ2-3; tentatively, D is TRBD1 or TRBD2 (5 bases each). CDR1 is SGHVS and CDR2 is FNYEAQ in the germline V gene. Trimming stripped 6 bases from V and 1 base from J, with 11 bases between. The CDR3 runs to 14 residues. CDR3 nucleotide sequence: TGTGCCAGCAGTAGATGGGACCGCACAGATACGCAGTATTTT. This codes for CASSRWDRTDTQYF.